The sequence of this T cell receptor (beta chain) was determined in a study of OX40 agonist ivuxolimab in advanced cancers. The CDR3 runs to 17 residues. Germline CDR1 is SGHRS and CDR2 is YFSETQ. Deletions cut 4 bases from V and 2 bases from J, with 20 bases between. Generated by immunoSEQ multiplex PCR, the TCRdb table keeps only in-frame clones and is missing some. The table lists approximately 35,000 clones, around 83% of them singletons, with roughly 25% in the top ten. The source of this sequence is an adult with an advanced solid tumor such as melanoma, head and neck, liver or kidney cancer. The chain is built from TRBV5-1 and TRBJ2-3, with D perhaps matching TRBD1 (5 bases). The sequences come from CD4+ or CD8+ T cells sorted from blood, collected in a trial of the OX40 agonist ivuxolimab. CDR3 protein: CASSLGLSRAPTDTQYF. CDR3 nucleotides: TGCGCCAGCAGCCTGGGGCTATCGCGTGCTCCCACAGATACGCAGTATTTT.